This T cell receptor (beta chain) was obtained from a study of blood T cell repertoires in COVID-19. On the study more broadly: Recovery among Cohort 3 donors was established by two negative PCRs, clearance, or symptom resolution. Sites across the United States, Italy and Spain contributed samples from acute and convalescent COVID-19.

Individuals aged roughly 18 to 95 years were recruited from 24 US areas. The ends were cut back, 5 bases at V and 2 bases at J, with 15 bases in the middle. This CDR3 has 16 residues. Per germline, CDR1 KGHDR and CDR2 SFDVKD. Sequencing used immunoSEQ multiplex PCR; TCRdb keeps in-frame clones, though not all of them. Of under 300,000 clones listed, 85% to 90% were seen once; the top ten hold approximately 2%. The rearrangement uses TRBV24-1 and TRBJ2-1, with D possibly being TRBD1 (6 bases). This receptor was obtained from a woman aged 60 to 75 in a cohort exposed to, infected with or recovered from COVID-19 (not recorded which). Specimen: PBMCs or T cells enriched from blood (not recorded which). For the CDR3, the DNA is TGTGCCACCAGTGTTACAGGGTTTGGGACCTACAATGAGCAGTTCTTC. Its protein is CATSVTGFGTYNEQFF.